This T cell receptor beta chain was profiled in a study of shared clonotypes between healthy human individuals. Regarding this clone: This same CDR3 is encoded by further DNA sequences in the sample.

The protocol was immunoSEQ multiplex PCR, while the TCRdb copy is restricted to in-frame clones and leaves out a portion. The sample yields 750,000 to 1,000,000 clones, 92% seen once. In the naive CD8 group, cells lacked CD45RO and were positively selected for CCR7, so terminally differentiated effector memory CD45RA+ cells were left out. Germline CDR1 reads SEHNR; CDR2 reads FQNEAQ (reference sequence). V lost 3 bases and J 4 bases, leaving 3 bases between the germline ends. The CDR3 loop spans 11 amino acids. The rearrangement uses TRBV7-9 and TRBJ2-5; D is ambiguous. Sequenced input: naive CD8+ T cells sorted from blood. This receptor was identified in a man aged 25-45 years in good health. CDR3 in DNA: TGTGCCAGCAGCTTGTTAGAGACCCAGTACTTC. Its protein is CASSLLETQYF.